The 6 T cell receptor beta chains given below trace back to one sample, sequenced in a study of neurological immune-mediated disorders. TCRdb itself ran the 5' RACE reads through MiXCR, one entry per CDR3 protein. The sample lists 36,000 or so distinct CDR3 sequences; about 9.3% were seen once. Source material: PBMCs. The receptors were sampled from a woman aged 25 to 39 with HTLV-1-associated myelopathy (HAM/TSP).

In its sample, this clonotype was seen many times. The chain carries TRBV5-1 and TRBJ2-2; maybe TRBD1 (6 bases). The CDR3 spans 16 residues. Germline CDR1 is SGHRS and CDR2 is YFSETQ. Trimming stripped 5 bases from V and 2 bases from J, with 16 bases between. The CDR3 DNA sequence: TGCGCCAGCAGGGCTACCGGGACACTAAACACCGGGGAGCTGTTTTTT. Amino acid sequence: CASRATGTLNTGELFF.

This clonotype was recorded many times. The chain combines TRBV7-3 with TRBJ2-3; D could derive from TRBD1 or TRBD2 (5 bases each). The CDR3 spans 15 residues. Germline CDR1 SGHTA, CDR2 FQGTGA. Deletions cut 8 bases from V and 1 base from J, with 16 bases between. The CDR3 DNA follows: TGTGCCAGCGGAGCTACAGGACTCGGCACAGATACGCAGTATTTT. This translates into CASGATGLGTDTQYF.

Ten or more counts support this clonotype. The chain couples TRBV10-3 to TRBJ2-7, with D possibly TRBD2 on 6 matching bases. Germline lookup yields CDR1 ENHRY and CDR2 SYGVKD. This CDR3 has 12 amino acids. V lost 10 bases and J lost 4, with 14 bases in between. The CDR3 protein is CATRDSGYEQYF. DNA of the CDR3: TGTGCCACTCGGGACTCAGGTTACGAGCAGTACTTC.

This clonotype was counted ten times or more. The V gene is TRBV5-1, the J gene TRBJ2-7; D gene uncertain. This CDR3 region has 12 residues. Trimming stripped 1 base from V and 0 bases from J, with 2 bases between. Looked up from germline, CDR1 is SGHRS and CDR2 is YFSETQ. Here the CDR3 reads CASSLTSYEQYF. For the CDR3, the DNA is TGCGCCAGCAGCTTGACCTCCTACGAGCAGTACTTC.

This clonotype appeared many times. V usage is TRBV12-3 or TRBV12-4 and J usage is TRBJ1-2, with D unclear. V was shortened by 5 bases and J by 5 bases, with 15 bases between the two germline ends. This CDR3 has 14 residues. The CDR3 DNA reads TGTGCCAGCAGTCCCCGGGCAGCCGGATATGGCTACACCTTC. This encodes CASSPRAAGYGYTF.

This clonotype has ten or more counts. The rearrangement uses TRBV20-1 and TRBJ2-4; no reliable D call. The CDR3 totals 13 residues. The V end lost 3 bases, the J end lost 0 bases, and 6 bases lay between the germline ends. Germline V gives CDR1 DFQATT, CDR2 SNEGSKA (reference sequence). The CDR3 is CSASTVAKNIQYF. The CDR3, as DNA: TGCAGTGCTAGCACTGTAGCCAAAAACATTCAGTACTTC.